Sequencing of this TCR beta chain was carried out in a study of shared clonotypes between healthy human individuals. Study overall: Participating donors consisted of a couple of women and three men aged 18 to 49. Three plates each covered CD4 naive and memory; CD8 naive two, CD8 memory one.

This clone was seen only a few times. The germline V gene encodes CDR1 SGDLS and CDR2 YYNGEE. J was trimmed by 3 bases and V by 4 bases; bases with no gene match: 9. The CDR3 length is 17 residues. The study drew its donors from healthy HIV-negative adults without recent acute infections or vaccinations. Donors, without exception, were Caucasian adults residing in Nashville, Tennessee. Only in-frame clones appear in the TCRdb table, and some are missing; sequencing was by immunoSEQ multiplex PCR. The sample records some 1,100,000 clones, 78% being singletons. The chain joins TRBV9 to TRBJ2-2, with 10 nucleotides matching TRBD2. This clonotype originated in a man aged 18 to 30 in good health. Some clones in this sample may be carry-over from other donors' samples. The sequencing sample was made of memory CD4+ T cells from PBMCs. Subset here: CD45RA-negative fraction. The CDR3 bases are TGTGCCAGCAGCCCCCCGAGCGGGAGGGCCTACACCGGGGAGCTGTTTTTT. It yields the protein CASSPPSGRAYTGELFF.